One sample yielded the 2 T cell receptor beta chains listed below, sequenced in a study of shared clonotypes between healthy human individuals (dated by TCRdb to the early 2020s). The method behind the library was the immunoSEQ multiplex PCR assay. TCRdb took over this immuneACCESS table, retaining in-frame rearrangements with V and J assigned. Such tables are incomplete; in checked studies, under half of the missing clones stem from an unresolved V gene, and the remainder is unexplained. This sample gives some 900,000 clones in total; about 80% of them show up just once. The ten largest clones add up to 1.5% of the sample. The sample consisted of memory CD4+ T cells sorted from blood. Reading the label with the study, this specimen's cell subset or site is: CD45RA-negative fraction. The receptors originated from a man younger than 35 in good health.

CDR3 in amino acids: CASSGQGWGQPQHF. The CDR3 region has the DNA TGTGCCAGTAGTGGACAGGGATGGGGTCAGCCCCAGCATTTT. The V call is TRBV19, the J call TRBJ1-5, with 8 bases lining up with TRBD1. CDR3 length: 14 residues. Germline V CDR1 and CDR2: LNHDA, SQIVND (reference sequence). Trimming took 5 bases from V and 6 from J; bases not matched to a gene: 6.

V gene TRBV6-5 combines with J gene TRBJ2-5; 7 nucleotides line up with TRBD1. The CDR3 spans 15 residues. Germline V lookup: CDR1 MNHEY, CDR2 SVGAGI. After removal of 0 bases from V and 7 bases from J, the junction contained 8 bases not matched to a gene. The CDR3 DNA sequence: TGTGCCAGCAGTTACTCGGGACAGAGCGTTGGGACCCAGTACTTC. This codes for CASSYSGQSVGTQYF.